What follows describes a single TCR beta chain. The data originate from a study of blood T cell repertoires in COVID-19. Study as a whole: Acute and convalescent COVID-19 samples came from the United States, Italy and Spain. T cells, B-cell-depleted T cells, or PBMCs provided the cDNA or gDNA that served as material.

CDR3 length: 13 amino acids. Germline CDR1 is KGHSH and CDR2 is LQKENI. With V trimmed by 2 bases and J by 5 bases, 2 bases remained unmatched. Per the original methods: Reference gene primers were amplified, and this amplification served to estimate nucleated cell counts. Here immunoSEQ multiplex PCR was the method, and the copy in TCRdb shows in-frame clones only, minus some. V, J and clone size were drawn from that table, and D and trimming were deduced from the DNA. The sample holds some 110,000 clones, roughly 88% seen once. The sequencing sample was made of peripheral blood. The sequence was obtained from a woman aged 70-85 years with acute or convalescent COVID-19. The rearrangement uses TRBV18 and TRBJ2-5; 7 bases agree with TRBD1. CDR3 DNA sequence: TGTGCCAGCTCACCAACAGGGGAGGAGACCCAGTACTTC. Translated: CASSPTGEETQYF.